This T cell receptor (beta chain) was identified during a study of blood T cell repertoires in COVID-19. Profiling relied on immunoSEQ multiplex PCR, and the TCRdb table lists in-frame clones only, not all of them. The sample lists over 35,000 clones, over 75% occurring once. Sequenced material: peripheral blood. The receptor comes from a man aged 50 or older with acute or convalescent COVID-19.

The CDR3 nucleotides are TGTGCCAGCAGTCCGGGAGGCTATGGCTACACCTTC. Translated: CASSPGGYGYTF. V gene TRBV6-5 combines with J gene TRBJ1-2, with D unclear. Germline V gene data show CDR1 as MNHEY and CDR2 as SVGAGI. V dropped 5 bases and J dropped 4 bases, with 8 bases sitting between them. The CDR3 has 12 residues.